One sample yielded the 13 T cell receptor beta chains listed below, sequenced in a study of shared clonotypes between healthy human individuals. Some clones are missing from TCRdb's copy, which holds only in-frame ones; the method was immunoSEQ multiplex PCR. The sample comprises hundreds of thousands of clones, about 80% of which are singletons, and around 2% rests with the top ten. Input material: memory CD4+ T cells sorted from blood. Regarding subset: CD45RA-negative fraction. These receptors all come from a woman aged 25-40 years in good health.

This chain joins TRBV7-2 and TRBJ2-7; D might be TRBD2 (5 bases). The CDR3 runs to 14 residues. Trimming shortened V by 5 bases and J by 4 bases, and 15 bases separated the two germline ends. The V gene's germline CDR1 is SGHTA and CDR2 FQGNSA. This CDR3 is CASSPRGPSYEQYF. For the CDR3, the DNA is TGTGCCAGCAGCCCCCGAGGGCCTAGTTACGAGCAGTACTTC. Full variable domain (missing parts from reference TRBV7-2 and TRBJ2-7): GAGVSQSPSNKVTEKGKDVELRCDPISGHTALYWYRQSLGQGLEFLIYFQGNSAPDKSGLPSDRFSAERTGGSVSTLTIQRTQQEDSAVYLCASSPRGPSYEQYFGPGTRLTVT.

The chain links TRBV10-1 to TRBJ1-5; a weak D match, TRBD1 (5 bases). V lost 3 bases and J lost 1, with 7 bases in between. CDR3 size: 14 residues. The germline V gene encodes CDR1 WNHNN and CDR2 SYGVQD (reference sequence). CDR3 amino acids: CASSEGASNQPQHF. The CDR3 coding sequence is TGCGCCAGCAGTGAAGGGGCCAGCAATCAGCCCCAGCATTTT.

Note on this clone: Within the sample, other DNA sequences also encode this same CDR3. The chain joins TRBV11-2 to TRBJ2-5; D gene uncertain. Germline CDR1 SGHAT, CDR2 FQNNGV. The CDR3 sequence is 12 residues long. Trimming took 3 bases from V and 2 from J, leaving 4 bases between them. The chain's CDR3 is CASSFEQETQYF. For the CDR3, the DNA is TGTGCCAGCAGCTTCGAACAAGAGACCCAGTACTTC.

The CDR3 DNA is TGTGCCAGCAGACGCGCACGGGGCTCCTACAATGAGCAGTTCTTC. Translation gives CASRRARGSYNEQFF. This chain connects TRBV11-1 to TRBJ2-1; TRBD2 might be the D (5 bases). The germline CDR1 and CDR2 sequences are SGHAT and FQDESV (reference sequence). V lost 6 bases, J lost 0 bases, and 12 bases lay in between. This CDR3 is built from 15 residues.

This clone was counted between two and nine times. This CDR3 is CASSLQGNTEAFF. DNA for the CDR3: TGTGCCAGCAGTTTACAGGGGAACACTGAAGCTTTCTTT. The chain is built from TRBV6-6 and TRBJ1-1; maybe TRBD1 (6 bases). The CDR3 is 13 residues long. Between the trimmed V and J ends, which lost 4 bases and 1 base, there was a span of 7 bases. Germline assignment: CDR1 MNHNY and CDR2 SVGAGI (reference sequence).

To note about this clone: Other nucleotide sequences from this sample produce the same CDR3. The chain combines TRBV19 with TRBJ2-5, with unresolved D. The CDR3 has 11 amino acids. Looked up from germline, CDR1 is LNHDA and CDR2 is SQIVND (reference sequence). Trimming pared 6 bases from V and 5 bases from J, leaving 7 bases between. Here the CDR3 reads CASRGGETQYF. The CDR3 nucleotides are TGTGCCAGTAGGGGTGGTGAGACCCAGTACTTC.

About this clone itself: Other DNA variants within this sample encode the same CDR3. The CDR3 sequence: CASSGTGTITDTQYF. The CDR3 nucleotides are TGTGCCAGCAGCGGAACCGGGACAATTACAGATACGCAGTATTTT. V is TRBV25-1 and J is TRBJ2-3; D perhaps matches TRBD1 (6 bases). The CDR3 has 15 residues. Germline lookup yields CDR1 MGHDK and CDR2 SYGVNS. Trimming stripped 6 bases from V and 3 bases from J, with 16 bases between.

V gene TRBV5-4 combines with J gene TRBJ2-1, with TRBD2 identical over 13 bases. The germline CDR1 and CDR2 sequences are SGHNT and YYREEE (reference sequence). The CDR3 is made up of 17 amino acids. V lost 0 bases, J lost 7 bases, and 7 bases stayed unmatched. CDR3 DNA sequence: TGTGCCAGCAGCTTGGGACTAGCGGGGGGAGGGGTAAATGAGCAGTTCTTC. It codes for CASSLGLAGGGVNEQFF.

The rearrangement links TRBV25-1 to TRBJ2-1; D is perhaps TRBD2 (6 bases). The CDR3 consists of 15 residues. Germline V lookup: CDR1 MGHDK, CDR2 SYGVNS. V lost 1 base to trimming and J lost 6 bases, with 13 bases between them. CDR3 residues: CASSEFERVRNEQFF. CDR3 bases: TGTGCCAGCAGTGAATTCGAGCGGGTCCGCAATGAGCAGTTCTTC.

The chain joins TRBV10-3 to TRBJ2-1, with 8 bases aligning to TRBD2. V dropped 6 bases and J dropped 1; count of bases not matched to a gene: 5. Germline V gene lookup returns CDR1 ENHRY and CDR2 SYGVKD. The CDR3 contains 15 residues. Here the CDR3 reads CAIRASGLSYNEQFF. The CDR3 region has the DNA TGTGCCATCAGGGCTAGCGGGTTATCCTACAATGAGCAGTTCTTC.

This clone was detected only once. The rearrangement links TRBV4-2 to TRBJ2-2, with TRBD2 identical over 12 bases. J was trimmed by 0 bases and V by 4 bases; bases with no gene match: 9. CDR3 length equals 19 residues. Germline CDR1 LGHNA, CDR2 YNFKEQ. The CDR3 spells CASSPEGLAGGTNTGELFF. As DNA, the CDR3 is TGTGCCAGCAGCCCCGAAGGTCTAGCGGGAGGGACGAACACCGGGGAGCTGTTTTTT.

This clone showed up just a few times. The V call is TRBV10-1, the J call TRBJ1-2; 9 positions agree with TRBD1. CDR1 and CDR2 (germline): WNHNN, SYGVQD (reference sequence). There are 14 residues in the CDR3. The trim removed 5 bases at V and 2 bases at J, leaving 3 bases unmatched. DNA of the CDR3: TGCGCCAGCAGTCCAGGACAGGGGAACTATGGCTACACCTTC. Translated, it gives CASSPGQGNYGYTF.

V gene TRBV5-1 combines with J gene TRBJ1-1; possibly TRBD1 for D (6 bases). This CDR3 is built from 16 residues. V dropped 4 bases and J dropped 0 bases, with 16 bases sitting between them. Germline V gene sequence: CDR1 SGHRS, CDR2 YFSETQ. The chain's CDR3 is CASSQGMEGLNTEAFF. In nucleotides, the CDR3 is TGCGCCAGCAGCCAGGGGATGGAGGGGCTGAACACTGAAGCTTTCTTT. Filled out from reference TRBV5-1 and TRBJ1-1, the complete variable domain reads KAGVTQTPRYLIKTRGQQVTLSCSPISGHRSVSWYQQTPGQGLQFLFEYFSETQRNKGNFPGRFSGRQFSNSRSEMNVSTLELGDSALYLCASSQGMEGLNTEAFFGQGTRLTVV.